A single sample gave rise to the 6 T cell receptor beta chains below, sequenced in a study of blood T cell repertoires in COVID-19. Some clones are missing from TCRdb's copy, which holds only in-frame ones; the method was immunoSEQ multiplex PCR. This table holds over 250,000 clones, roughly 86% found once. What was sequenced was PBMCs or T cells enriched from blood (not recorded which). Receptors were obtained from a woman in her fifties or sixties who had recovered from COVID-19.

The CDR3 spells CASSPSRTGGNTGELFF. The CDR3 DNA sequence: TGTGCCAGCTCACCGTCTCGGACAGGGGGGAACACCGGGGAGCTGTTTTTT. J is TRBJ2-2 and V is TRBV18; 10 bases are a match to TRBD1. With 3 bases clipped from V and 1 base from J, the junction kept 5 bases outside the gene matches. The germline gives CDR1 KGHSH, CDR2 LQKENI. There are 17 residues in the CDR3. The variable domain in full, completed from reference TRBV18 and TRBJ2-2, reads NAGVMQNPRHLVRRRGQEARLRCSPMKGHSHVYWYRQLPEEGLKFMVYLQKENIIDESGMPKERFSAEFPKEGPSILRIQQVVRGDSAAYFCASSPSRTGGNTGELFFGEGSRLTVL.

The chain links TRBV24-1 to TRBJ2-7; 10 bases agree with TRBD2. The ends lost 2 bases at V and 6 bases at J; junction bases unmatched: 6. The germline V gene has CDR1 KGHDR and CDR2 SFDVKD. CDR3 length: 15 residues. The CDR3 reads CATSDSSGRRGEQYF. CDR3 sequence (DNA): TGTGCCACCAGTGATTCTAGCGGGAGACGCGGCGAGCAGTACTTC.

In this sample, this clone turned up a few times. The CDR3 region has the DNA TGTGCCAGCTCACCACCGGGGCCGCACGGTAGCAATCAGCCCCAGCATTTT. Its protein is CASSPPGPHGSNQPQHF. The V and J genes are TRBV18 and TRBJ1-5; a weak D match, TRBD1 (5 bases). Germline lookup yields CDR1 KGHSH and CDR2 LQKENI. The CDR3 is 17 residues long. V shed 0 bases and J shed 0 bases, with 12 bases lying between them.

This clone was recorded only once. V and J are TRBV7-4 and TRBJ2-3; tentative D call: TRBD2 (6 bases). The CDR3 covers 16 residues. Trimming shortened V by 1 base and J by 0 bases, and 11 bases separated the two germline ends. Germline V gene sequence: CDR1 SGHVT, CDR2 SQSDAQ. CDR3 bases: TGTGCCAGCAGCTTAGAGCTAGCGCGCAGCACAGATACGCAGTATTTT. It yields the protein CASSLELARSTDTQYF. Full variable domain (remainder filled in from reference TRBV7-4 and TRBJ2-3): GAGVSQSPRYKVAKRGRDVALRCDSISGHVTLYWYRQTLGQGSEVLTYSQSDAQRDKSGRPSGRFSAERPERSVSTLKIQRTEQGDSAVYLCASSLELARSTDTQYFGPGTRLTVL.

This clone was seen only once. The chain uses TRBV18 and TRBJ1-1; D possibly corresponds to TRBD1 (6 bases). Germline loops: CDR1 KGHSH, CDR2 LQKENI. The CDR3 runs 12 residues. V was cut by 3 bases and J by 11 bases, with 13 bases left in between. The CDR3 spells CASSPVQGEAFF. Here the CDR3 DNA reads TGTGCCAGCTCACCGGTACAGGGTGAGGCTTTCTTT.

A single count supports this clone. The chain employs TRBV10-3 and TRBJ2-1; D possibly corresponds to TRBD2 (6 bases). CDR3 size: 14 residues. Germline V CDR1 and CDR2: ENHRY, SYGVKD. V gave up 6 bases and J gave up 0 bases, with 9 bases separating them. CDR3 coding DNA: TGTGCCATCAGGTCTAGCGACTCCTACAATGAGCAGTTCTTC. It encodes CAIRSSDSYNEQFF.